Sequencing of this TCR beta chain was carried out in a study of Ad26.COV2.S vaccination and SARS-CoV-2 variants. Study details: Donor had been placed in the Ad26.COV2.S arm of the COV1001 trial. Into the muscle, Ad26.COV2.S was dosed once or twice, 56 days apart. General study points: Measures of TCR breadth and depth may have fallen short of total T cell responses. Reportedly, spike-specific CD8+ and CD4+ T cell responses achieved substantial breadth once vaccination had taken place.

Generated by immunoSEQ multiplex PCR, the TCRdb table keeps only in-frame clones and is missing some. The sample consists of about 390,000 clones, more than 85% of them appearing once. V was shortened by 3 bases and J by 2 bases, with 7 bases between the two germline ends. The CDR3 has 13 residues. The germline CDR1 and CDR2 sequences are MNHEY and SMNVEV (reference sequence). With respect to this clone: Its target is not known.

Described treatment: around 19 received Ad26.COV2.S at low or high dose, single or two shots; about 5 received placebo; per-sample allocation not given. The study sampled participants on day 63 after the first vaccine or placebo injection. The sample in question was peripheral blood, obtained in a trial of Ad26.COV2.S vaccine versus placebo. The J gene is TRBJ1-2, the V gene TRBV27; D unresolved. This clonotype was sampled from a person aged 18-60 years who received the Ad26.COV2.S COVID-19 vaccine or a placebo. CDR3 protein: CASSLNANYGYTF. In DNA, the CDR3 is TGTGCCAGCAGTTTGAACGCAAACTATGGCTACACCTTC.